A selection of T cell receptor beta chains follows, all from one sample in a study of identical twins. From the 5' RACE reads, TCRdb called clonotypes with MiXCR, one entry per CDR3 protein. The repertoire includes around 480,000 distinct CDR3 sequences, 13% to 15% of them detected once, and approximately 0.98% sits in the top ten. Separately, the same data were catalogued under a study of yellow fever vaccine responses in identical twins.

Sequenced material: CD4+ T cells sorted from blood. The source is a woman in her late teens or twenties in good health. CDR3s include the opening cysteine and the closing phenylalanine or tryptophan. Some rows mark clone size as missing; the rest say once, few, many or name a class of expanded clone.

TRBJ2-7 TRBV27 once CASSFHDRGDYEQYF
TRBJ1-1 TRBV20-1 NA CSASLKVTEAFF
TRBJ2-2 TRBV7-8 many CASSLGSNTGELFF
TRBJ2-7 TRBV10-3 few CAARTGVSLYEQYF
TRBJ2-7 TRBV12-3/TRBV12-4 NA CASSFRQGAEYEQYF
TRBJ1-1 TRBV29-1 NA CSVSPEGIGAQAFF
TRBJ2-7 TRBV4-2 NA CASSQLGLAGISTYEQYF
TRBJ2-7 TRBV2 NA CASSETGHEQYF
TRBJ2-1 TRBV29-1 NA CSVDGGLAPPGAYNEQFF
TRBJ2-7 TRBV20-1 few CSARERREVGDEQYF
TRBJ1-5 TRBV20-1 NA CSAGEVLHSNQPQHF
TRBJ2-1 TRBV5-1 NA CASSLDSGLVYNEQFF
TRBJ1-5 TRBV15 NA CATSRDVGQPQHF
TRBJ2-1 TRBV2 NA CASSVGLGNNEQFF
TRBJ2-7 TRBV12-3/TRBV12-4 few CASSFERTYEQYF
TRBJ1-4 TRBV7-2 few CASSLAPGPSRSTNEKLFF
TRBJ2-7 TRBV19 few CASSRPGQGTYEQYF
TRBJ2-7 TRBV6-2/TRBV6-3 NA CASSYPQGGAEQYF
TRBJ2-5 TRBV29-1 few CSVEGGTPAQYF
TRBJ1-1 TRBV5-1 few CASSKGGGLVTEAFF
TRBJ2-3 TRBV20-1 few CSARLLAGVVGTDTQYF
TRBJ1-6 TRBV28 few CASSSGRDSPLHF
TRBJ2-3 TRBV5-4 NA CASRDGLATRTDTQYF
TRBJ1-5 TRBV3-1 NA CASSQSDQPQHF
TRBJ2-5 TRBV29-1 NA CSVEGIQGAAQETQYF
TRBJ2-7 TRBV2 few CASTLGPSGPYEQYF
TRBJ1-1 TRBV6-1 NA CASSGRMGAGNTEAFF
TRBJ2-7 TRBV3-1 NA CASSVLAGGPYEQYF
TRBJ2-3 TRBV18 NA CASSRPGTGWTQYF
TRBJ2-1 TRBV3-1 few CASSRGTGLGNEQFF
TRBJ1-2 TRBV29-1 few CGDRFRANYGYTF
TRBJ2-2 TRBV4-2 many CASSHPGELFF